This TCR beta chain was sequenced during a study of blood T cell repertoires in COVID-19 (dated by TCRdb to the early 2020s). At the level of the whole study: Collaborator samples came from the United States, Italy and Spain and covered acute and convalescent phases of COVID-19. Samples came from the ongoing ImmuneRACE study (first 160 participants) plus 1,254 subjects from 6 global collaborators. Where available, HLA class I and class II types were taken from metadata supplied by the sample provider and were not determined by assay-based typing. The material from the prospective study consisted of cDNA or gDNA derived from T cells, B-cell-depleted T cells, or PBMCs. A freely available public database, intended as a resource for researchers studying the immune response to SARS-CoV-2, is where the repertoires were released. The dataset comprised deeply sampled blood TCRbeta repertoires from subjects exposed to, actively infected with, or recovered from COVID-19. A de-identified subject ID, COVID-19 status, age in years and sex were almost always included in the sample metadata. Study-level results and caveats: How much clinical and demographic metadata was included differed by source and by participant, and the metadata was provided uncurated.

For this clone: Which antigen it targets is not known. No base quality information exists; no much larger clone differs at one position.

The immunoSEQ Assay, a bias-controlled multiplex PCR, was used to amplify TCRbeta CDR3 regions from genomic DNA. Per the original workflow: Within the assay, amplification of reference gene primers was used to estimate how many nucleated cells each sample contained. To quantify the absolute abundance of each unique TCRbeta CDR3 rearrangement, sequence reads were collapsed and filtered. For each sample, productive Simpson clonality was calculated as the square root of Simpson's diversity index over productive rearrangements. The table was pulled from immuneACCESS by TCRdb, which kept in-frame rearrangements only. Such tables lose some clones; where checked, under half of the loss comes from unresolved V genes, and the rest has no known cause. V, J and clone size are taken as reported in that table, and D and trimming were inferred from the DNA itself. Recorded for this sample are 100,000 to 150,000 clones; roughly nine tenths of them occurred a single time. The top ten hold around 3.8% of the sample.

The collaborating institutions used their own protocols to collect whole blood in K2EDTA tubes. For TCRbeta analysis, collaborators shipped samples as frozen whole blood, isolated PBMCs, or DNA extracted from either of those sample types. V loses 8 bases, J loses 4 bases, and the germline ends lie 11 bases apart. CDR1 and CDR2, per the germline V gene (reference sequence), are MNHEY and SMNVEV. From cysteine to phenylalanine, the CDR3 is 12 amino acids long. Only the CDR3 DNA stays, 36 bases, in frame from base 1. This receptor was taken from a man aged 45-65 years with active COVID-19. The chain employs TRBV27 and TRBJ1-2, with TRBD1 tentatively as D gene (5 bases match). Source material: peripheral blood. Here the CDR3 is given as CASATGPYGYTF. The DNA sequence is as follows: TGTGCCAGCGCAACAGGCCCCTATGGCTACACCTTC.